This T cell receptor (beta chain) stems from a study of beta chain features in type 1 diabetes. About the research overall: All samples yielded 100 million to 140 million examined sorted cells.

Remarks on this clone: Its antigen is undetermined.

All of the isolated RNA was reverse transcribed, so expressed TCRB transcripts were sequenced. Profiled with immunoSEQ multiplex PCR; TCRdb holds only in-frame clones, not every one. Among hundreds of thousands of clones listed, roughly 12% were seen once. General study points: When Type 1 diabetes patients were examined, their TCRB CDR3s proved moderately but significantly shorter in all four CD4+ subsets.

The sequenced material came from naive CD4+ T cells from blood. The TCR was taken from a young man in good health.

The CDR3 is CASSFAPGQSYEQYF. The CDR3, as DNA: TGCGCCAGCAGTTTCGCCCCGGGACAGTCGTACGAGCAGTACTTC. J is TRBJ2-7 and V is TRBV5-1; 7 nucleotides align to TRBD1. The CDR3 is 15 amino acids. CDR1 is SGHRS, CDR2 YFSETQ, per germline. V dropped 5 bases and J dropped 4; count of bases not matched to a gene: 12.